One sample yielded the 3 T cell receptor beta chains listed below, sequenced in a study of regulatory T cells in long-lasting Graves disease. Construction of the TCR beta libraries employed iRepertoire HTBI primers in conjunction with Arm-PCR of CDR3 regions. From the multiplex PCR reads, TCRdb called clonotypes with MiXCR, one entry per CDR3 protein. The repertoire holds approximately 360,000 distinct CDR3 sequences, roughly 25% seen once, with approximately 30% in the top ten. Stated time point: persistent/refractory GD, antithyroid drugs over 5 years with positive TRAb. There was RNA extracted from PBMCs, and the TCR library was made from it. Sample: peripheral blood mononuclear cells (PBMCs), taken when the disease was refractory, from a patient treated with antithyroid drugs. The source of these receptors is a woman in her forties with Graves disease.

This clonotype has just a few counts. This chain links TRBV14 with TRBJ2-7; D may be TRBD2 (6 bases). This CDR3 is 14 amino acids long. The V end was cut by 0 bases, the J end by 3 bases, with 9 bases between. The V gene's germline CDR1 is SGHDN and CDR2 FVKESK. The CDR3 loop is CASSQEAGFYEQYF. CDR3 coding DNA: TGTGCCAGCAGCCAAGAGGCGGGGTTCTACGAGCAGTACTTC.

In this sample, this clonotype turned up many times. This chain links TRBV10-3 with TRBJ2-7; 13 bases map to TRBD2. The CDR3 is 13 residues long. Per the germline V gene, CDR1 is ENHRY and CDR2 is SYGVKD. Trimming removed 7 bases from V and 6 bases from J; junction bases left unmatched: 3. In nucleotides, the CDR3 is TGTGCCATCACGACTAGCGGGAGGACCGAGCAGTACTTC. Translating gives CAITTSGRTEQYF.

This clonotype was seen at least ten times. The chain carries TRBV28 and TRBJ1-5; 10 bases match TRBD1. CDR3 length equals 19 residues. Germline V CDR1 and CDR2: MDHEN, SYDVKM. Losses at the gene ends were 6 bases for V and 0 bases for J; bases not matched to a gene: 14. The CDR3 is CASSLKGQGIIYSNQPQHF. The CDR3 coding sequence is TGTGCCAGCAGCCTTAAGGGACAGGGGATAATCTATAGCAATCAGCCCCAGCATTTT.